This T cell receptor beta chain derives from a study of breast tumors, draining lymph nodes, adjacent tissues. This clonotype is medium-sized in the sample. The germline gives CDR1 SGHVS, CDR2 FNYEAQ. V was pared by 6 bases and J by 2 bases, with 5 bases of the junction left unmatched. The CDR3 length is 15 residues. TCRdb itself ran the multiplex PCR reads through MiXCR, one entry per CDR3 protein. The table includes about 21,000 distinct CDR3 sequences, 58% detected once. Specimen: breast tumor tissue. The TCR was taken from a female donor with breast cancer. Some clones in this sample may be carry-over from other donors' samples. V usage is TRBV7-6 and J usage is TRBJ2-3, with 10 nucleotides matching TRBD2. The CDR3 reads CASRWTSGNTDTQYF. The DNA of the CDR3 is TGTGCCAGCAGATGGACTAGCGGAAACACAGATACGCAGTATTTT.